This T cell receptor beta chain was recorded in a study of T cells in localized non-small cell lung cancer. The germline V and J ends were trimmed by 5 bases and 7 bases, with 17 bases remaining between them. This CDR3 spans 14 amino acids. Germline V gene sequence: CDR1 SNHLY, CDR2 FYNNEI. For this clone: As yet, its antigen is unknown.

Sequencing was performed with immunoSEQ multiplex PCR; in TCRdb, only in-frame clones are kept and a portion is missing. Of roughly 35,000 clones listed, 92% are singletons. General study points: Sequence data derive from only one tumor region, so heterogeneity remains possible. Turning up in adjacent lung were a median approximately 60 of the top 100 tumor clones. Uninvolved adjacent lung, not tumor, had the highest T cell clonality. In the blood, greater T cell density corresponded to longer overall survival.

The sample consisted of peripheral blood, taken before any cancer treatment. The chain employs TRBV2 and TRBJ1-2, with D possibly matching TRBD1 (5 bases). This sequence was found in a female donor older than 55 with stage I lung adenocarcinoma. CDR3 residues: CASSSGREVAGYTF. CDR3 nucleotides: TGTGCCAGCAGTTCGGGCAGGGAGGTTGCTGGCTACACCTTC. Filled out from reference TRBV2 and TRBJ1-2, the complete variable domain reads EPEVTQTPSHQVTQMGQEVILRCVPISNHLYFYWYRQILGQKVEFLVSFYNNEISEKSEIFDDQFSVERPDGSNFTLKIRSTKLEDSAMYFCASSSGREVAGYTFGSGTRLTVV.